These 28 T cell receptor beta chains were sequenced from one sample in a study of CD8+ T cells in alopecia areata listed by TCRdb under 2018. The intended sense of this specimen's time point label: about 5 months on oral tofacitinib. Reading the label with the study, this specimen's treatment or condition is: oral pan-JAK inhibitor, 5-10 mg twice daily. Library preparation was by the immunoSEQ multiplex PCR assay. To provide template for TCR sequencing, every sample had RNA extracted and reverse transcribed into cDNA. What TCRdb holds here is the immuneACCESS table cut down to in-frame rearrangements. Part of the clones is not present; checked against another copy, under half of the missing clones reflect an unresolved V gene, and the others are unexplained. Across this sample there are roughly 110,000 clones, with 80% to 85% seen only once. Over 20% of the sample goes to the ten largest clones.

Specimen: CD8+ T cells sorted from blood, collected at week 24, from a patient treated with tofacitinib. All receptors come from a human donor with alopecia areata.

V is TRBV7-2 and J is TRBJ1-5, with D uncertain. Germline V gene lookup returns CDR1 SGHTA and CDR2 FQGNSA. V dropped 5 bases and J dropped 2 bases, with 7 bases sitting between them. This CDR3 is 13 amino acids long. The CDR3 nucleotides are TGTGCCAGCAGCGCGGGAGGCAATCAGCCCCAGCATTTT. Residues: CASSAGGNQPQHF.

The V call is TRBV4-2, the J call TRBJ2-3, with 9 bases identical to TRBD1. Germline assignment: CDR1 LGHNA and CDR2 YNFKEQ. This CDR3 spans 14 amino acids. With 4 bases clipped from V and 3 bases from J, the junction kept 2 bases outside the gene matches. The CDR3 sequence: CASSPGTGTDTQYF. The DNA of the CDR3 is TGTGCCAGCAGCCCCGGGACAGGGACAGATACGCAGTATTTT.

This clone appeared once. The CDR3 DNA follows: TGCAGCGTACCCGCCCCGTGGACCCAGTACTTC. Protein: CSVPAPWTQYF. The chain carries TRBV29-1 and TRBJ2-5; no firm D call. Germline assignment: CDR1 SQVTM and CDR2 ANQGSEA. The CDR3 sequence is 11 residues long. Trimming pared 6 bases from V and 7 bases from J, leaving 12 bases between.

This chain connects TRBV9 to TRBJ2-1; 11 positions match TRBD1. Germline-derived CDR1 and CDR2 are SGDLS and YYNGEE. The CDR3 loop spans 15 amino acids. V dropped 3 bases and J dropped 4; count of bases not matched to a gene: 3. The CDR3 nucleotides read TGTGCCAGCAGCGCCGGGACAGGGGGTTACAATGAGCAGTTCTTC. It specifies CASSAGTGGYNEQFF.

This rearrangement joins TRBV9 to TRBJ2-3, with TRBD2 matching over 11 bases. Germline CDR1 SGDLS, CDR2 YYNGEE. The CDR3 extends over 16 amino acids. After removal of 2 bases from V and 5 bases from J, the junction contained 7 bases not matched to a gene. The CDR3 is CASSVSLAGGRDTQYF. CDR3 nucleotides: TGTGCCAGCAGCGTTTCCCTAGCGGGGGGCAGAGATACGCAGTATTTT.

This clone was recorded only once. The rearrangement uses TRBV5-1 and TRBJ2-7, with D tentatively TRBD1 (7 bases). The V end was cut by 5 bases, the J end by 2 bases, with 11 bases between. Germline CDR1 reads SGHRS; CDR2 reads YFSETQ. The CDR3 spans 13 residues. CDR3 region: CASREGQTYEQYF. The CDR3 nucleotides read TGCGCCAGCAGGGAGGGACAGACCTACGAGCAGTACTTC.

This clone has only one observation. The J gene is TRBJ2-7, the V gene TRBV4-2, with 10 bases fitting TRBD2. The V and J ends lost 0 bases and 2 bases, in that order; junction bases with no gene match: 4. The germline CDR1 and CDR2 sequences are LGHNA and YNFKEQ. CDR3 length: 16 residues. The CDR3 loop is CASSQESSGGAYEQYF. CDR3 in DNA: TGTGCCAGCAGCCAAGAGTCTAGCGGGGGCGCCTACGAGCAGTACTTC.

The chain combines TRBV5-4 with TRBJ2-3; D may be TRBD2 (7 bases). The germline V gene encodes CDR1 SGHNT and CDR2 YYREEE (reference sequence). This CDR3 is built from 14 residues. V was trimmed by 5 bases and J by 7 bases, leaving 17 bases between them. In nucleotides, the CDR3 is TGTGCCAGCAGACCGGAGGGGGGAGGGAATACGCAGTATTTT. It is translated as CASRPEGGGNTQYF.

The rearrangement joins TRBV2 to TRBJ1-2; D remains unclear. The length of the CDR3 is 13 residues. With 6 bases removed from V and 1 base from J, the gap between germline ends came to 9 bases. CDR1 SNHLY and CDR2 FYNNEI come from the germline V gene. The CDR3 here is CASSYGFNYGYTF. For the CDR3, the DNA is TGTGCCAGCAGCTACGGATTTAACTATGGCTACACCTTC.

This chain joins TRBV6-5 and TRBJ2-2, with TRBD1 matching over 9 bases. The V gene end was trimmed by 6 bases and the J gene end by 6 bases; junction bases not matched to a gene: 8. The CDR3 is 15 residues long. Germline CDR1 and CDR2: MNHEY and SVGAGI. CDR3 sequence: CASSSTGGDSGELFF. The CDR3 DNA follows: TGTGCCAGCAGCTCGACAGGGGGGGATTCCGGGGAGCTGTTTTTT.

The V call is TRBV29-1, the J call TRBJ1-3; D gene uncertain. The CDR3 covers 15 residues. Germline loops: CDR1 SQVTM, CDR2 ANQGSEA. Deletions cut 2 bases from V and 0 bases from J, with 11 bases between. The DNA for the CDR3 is TGCAGCGTTGAACCCCGTGGTTTCTCTGGAAACACCATATATTTT. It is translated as CSVEPRGFSGNTIYF.

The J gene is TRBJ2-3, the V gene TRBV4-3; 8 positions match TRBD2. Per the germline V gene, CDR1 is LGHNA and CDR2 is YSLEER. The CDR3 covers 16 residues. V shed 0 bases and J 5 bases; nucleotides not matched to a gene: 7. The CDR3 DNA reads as TGCGCCAGCAGCCAAGACGTGGGGCGGGGGGTAGATACGCAGTATTTT. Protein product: CASSQDVGRGVDTQYF.

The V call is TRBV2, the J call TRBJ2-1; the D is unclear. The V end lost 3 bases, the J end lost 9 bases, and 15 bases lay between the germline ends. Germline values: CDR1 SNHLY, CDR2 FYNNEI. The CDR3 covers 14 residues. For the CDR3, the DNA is TGTGCCAGCAGTGATAAGCAGTGGGATAGTGAGCAGTTCTTC. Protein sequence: CASSDKQWDSEQFF.

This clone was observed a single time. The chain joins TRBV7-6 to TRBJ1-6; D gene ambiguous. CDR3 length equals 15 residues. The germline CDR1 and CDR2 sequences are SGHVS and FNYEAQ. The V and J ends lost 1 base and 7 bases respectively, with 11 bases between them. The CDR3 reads CASSLDGVWNSPLHF. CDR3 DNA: TGTGCCAGCAGCTTAGATGGGGTTTGGAATTCACCCCTCCACTTT.

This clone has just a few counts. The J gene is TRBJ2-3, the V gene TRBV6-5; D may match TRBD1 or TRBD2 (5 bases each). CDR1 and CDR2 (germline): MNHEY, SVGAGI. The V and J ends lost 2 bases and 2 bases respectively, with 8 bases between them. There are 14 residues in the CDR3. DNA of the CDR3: TGTGCCAGCAGTTACCTCGGGGCCACAGATACGCAGTATTTT. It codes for CASSYLGATDTQYF.

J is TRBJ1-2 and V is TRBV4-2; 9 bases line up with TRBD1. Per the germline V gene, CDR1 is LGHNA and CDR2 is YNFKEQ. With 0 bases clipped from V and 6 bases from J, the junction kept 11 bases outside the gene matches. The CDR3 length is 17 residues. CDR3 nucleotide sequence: TGTGCCAGCAGCCAAGACCTCTTCTCCGGGACAGGGCATGGCTACACCTTC. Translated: CASSQDLFSGTGHGYTF.

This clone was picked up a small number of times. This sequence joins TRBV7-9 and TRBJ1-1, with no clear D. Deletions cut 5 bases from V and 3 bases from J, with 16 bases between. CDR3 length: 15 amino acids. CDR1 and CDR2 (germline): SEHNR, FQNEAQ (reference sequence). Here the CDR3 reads CASSPTGRNHTEAFF. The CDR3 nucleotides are TGTGCCAGCAGCCCCACGGGGAGGAATCACACTGAAGCTTTCTTT.

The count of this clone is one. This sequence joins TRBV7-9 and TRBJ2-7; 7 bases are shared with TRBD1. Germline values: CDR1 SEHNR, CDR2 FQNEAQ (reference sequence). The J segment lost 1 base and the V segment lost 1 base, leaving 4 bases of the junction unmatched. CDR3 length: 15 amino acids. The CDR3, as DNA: TGTGCCAGCAGCTTAGGGTGGGGACAGTCCTACGAGCAGTACTTC. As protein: CASSLGWGQSYEQYF.

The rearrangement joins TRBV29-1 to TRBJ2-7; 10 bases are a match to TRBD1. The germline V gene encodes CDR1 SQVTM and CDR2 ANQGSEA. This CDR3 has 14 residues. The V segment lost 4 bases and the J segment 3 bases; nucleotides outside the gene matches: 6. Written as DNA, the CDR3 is TGCAGCGTTGTGACAGGGGGCCTTAACTACGAGCAGTACTTC. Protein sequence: CSVVTGGLNYEQYF.

CDR3 bases: TGTGCCAGCAGCTTCAGGAGTAACTATGGCTACACCTTC. Protein sequence: CASSFRSNYGYTF. The rearrangement links TRBV7-9 to TRBJ1-2, with D unclear. The V gene's germline CDR1 is SEHNR and CDR2 FQNEAQ (reference sequence). CDR3 length: 13 residues. V was trimmed by 3 bases and J by 1 base, leaving 6 bases between them.

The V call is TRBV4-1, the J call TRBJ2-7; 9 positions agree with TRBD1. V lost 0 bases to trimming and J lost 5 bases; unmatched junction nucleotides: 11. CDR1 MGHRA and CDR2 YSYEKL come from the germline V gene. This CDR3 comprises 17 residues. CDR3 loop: CASSQEISDRGGNEQYF. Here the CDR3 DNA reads TGCGCCAGCAGCCAAGAGATATCGGACAGGGGTGGGAACGAGCAGTACTTC.

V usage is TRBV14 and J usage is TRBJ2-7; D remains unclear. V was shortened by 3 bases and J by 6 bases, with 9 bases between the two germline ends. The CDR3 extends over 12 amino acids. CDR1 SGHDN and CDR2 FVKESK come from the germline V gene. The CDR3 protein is CASSQSGSEQYF. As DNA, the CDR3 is TGTGCCAGCAGCCAGTCCGGCAGCGAGCAGTACTTC.

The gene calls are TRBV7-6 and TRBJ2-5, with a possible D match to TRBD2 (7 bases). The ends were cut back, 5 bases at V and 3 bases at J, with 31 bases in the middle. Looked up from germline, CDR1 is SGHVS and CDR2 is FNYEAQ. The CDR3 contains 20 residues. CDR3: CASSLSFGGGQREAKETQYF. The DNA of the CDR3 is TGTGCCAGCAGCCTTTCCTTTGGCGGGGGCCAGAGGGAAGCAAAAGAGACCCAGTACTTC.

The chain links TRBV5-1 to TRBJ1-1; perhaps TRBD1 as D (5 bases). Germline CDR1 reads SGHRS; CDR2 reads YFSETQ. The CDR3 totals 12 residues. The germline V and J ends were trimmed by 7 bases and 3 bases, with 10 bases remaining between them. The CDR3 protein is CASRGGDTEAFF. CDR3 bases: TGCGCCAGCCGGGGGGGAGACACTGAAGCTTTCTTT.

CDR3 amino acids: CASSQAFQSSYEQYF. CDR3 coding DNA: TGCGCCAGCAGCCAAGCGTTCCAAAGCTCCTACGAGCAGTACTTC. V gene TRBV4-1 combines with J gene TRBJ2-7; D is ambiguous. CDR1 is MGHRA and CDR2 is YSYEKL in the germline V gene. This CDR3 has 15 amino acids. The V end lost 1 base, the J end lost 0 bases, and 10 bases lay between the germline ends.

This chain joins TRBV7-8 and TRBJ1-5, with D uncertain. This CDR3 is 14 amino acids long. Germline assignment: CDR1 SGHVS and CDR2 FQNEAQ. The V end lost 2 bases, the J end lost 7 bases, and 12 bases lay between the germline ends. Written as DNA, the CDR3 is TGTGCCAGCAGCTTATTAAAGGGCGGACAGCCCCAGCATTTT. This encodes CASSLLKGGQPQHF.

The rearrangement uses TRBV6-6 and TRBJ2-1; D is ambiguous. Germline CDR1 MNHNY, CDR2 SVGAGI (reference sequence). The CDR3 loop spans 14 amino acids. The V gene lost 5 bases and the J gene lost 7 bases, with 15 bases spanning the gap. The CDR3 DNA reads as TGTGCCAGCAGTCCGACGGCCCTCAGGAATGAGCAGTTCTTC. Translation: CASSPTALRNEQFF.

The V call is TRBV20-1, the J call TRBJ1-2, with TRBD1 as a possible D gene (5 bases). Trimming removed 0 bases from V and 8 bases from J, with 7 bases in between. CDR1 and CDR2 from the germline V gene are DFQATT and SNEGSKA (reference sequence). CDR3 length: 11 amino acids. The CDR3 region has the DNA TGCAGTGCTAGAGATTGGGGGGGCTACACCTTC. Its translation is CSARDWGGYTF.